This TCR beta chain was sequenced for a study of cytomegalovirus exposure and HLA in healthy donors. Trimming cost V 1 base and J 5 bases; bases outside gene matches: 5. This CDR3 contains 16 residues. CDR1 WNHNN and CDR2 SYGVQD come from the germline V gene (reference sequence). PCR primers comprised 60 Vbeta and 13 Jbeta primers. Using immunoSEQ multiplex PCR, the repertoire was profiled, and TCRdb retains in-frame clones only, with some absent. The table has 170,000 or so clones, more than 60% seen once. About this clone itself: What it binds is not known.

The study, taken as a whole, reports: Accurate prediction of most subjects' HLA-A and HLA-B alleles from TCR beta sequences was reported. DRB1 had the most TCR associations and HLA-C the fewest, a later analysis found, with rates varying by HLA locus. The authors listed 150 to 200 TCR beta chains as cytomegalovirus-associated.

This sequence joins TRBV10-1 and TRBJ2-1, with 10 positions matching TRBD2. The sample taken for sequencing was PBMCs. The sequence came from a woman in her twenties or thirties in good health and CMV-seropositive. The DNA for the CDR3 is TGCGCCAGCAGTGAGTTCCGGACTAGCGGAAACAATGAGCAGTTCTTC. Encoded protein: CASSEFRTSGNNEQFF.